The T cell receptor beta chain under discussion was sequenced for a study of T cells in Graves' hyperthyroidism and ophthalmopathy. Amplification of TCR beta CDR3 regions was performed using RNA transcripts as template. A first-round RT-PCR of the TCR CDR3 used the HTBI primer set. One entry per CDR3 protein results from TCRdb running MiXCR on the multiplex PCR reads. The sample consists of roughly 510,000 distinct CDR3 sequences, 46% of them appearing once. In this sample, this clonotype turned up once. Trimming took 4 bases from V and 4 from J; bases not matched to a gene: 9. Germline V lookup: CDR1 SGHVS, CDR2 FNYEAQ. This CDR3 spans 15 amino acids.

This sequence joins TRBV7-6 and TRBJ2-5; 7 bases are shared with TRBD2. The source of this sequence is an adult woman with Graves' disease, either hyperthyroidism or ophthalmopathy (not recorded which). The sequenced sample was peripheral blood or thyroid tissue (not recorded which). CDR3 region: CASSSGGGSRETQYF. CDR3 sequence (DNA): TGTGCCAGCAGCTCGGGGGGAGGCAGCCGAGAGACCCAGTACTTC.